The 21 T cell receptor beta chains below all came from one sample that was sequenced in a study of identical twins. TCRdb analysed the 5' RACE reads with MiXCR anew, one entry per CDR3 protein. The sample has about 530,000 distinct CDR3 sequences, under 25% seen once. Another study also made use of these data, one on yellow fever vaccine responses in identical twins.

Specimen: CD4+ T cells sorted from blood. The receptors stem from a woman in her late teens or twenties in good health.

CDR3 coding DNA: TGCGCCAGCACCGACAGAGGGTACGAGCAGTACTTC. Encoded protein: CASTDRGYEQYF. J is TRBJ2-7 and V is TRBV10-2; the D call may be TRBD1 or TRBD2 (5 bases each). The CDR3 spans 12 residues. Germline values: CDR1 WSHSY, CDR2 SAAADI. Trimming cost V 7 bases and J 4 bases, with 11 bases left between them.

This clonotype came up a few times. The J gene is TRBJ1-1, the V gene TRBV5-1; TRBD1 agrees at 8 bases. Germline V CDR1 and CDR2: SGHRS, YFSETQ. The CDR3 runs 14 residues. V shed 7 bases and J 3 bases; nucleotides not matched to a gene: 8. The CDR3 DNA follows: TGCGCCAGCGCGTTACAGGGACAGGACACTGAAGCTTTCTTT. Its translation: CASALQGQDTEAFF.

This clonotype was recorded only once. This rearrangement joins TRBV3-1 to TRBJ2-5; tentative D call: TRBD2 (6 bases). The CDR3 has 13 residues. Per the germline V gene, CDR1 is LGHDT and CDR2 is YNNKEL (reference sequence). Trimming took 1 base from V and 5 from J, leaving 8 bases between them. CDR3 nucleotides: TGTGCCAGCAGCCAAGTGGAGGGGGAGACCCAGTACTTC. This encodes CASSQVEGETQYF.

This chain connects TRBV27 to TRBJ2-3; D unclear. CDR1 is MNHEY and CDR2 is SMNVEV in the germline V gene (reference sequence). V was cut by 1 base and J by 4 bases, with 9 bases left in between. This CDR3 has 14 amino acids. This CDR3 reads CASSLLAEADTQYF. The DNA of the CDR3 is TGTGCCAGCAGTTTATTGGCAGAGGCAGATACGCAGTATTTT.

This rearrangement joins TRBV7-7 to TRBJ2-3; D is possibly TRBD1 (5 bases). Trimming removed 5 bases from V and 1 base from J, with 13 bases in between. This CDR3 contains 15 residues. Germline V gene data show CDR1 as SSHAT and CDR2 as FNYEAQ (reference sequence). CDR3 loop: CASSPTTGGTDTQYF. The CDR3 DNA reads TGTGCCAGCAGCCCTACCACAGGAGGCACAGATACGCAGTATTTT.

This clonotype was counted a few times. The rearrangement links TRBV29-1 to TRBJ1-2; tentatively, D is TRBD1 (6 bases). The ends were cut back, 1 base at V and 3 bases at J, with 9 bases in the middle. The CDR3 loop spans 13 amino acids. The germline CDR1 and CDR2 sequences are SQVTM and ANQGSEA. This chain's CDR3 is CSVEVRGYYGYTF. As DNA, the CDR3 is TGCAGCGTTGAAGTGAGGGGGTACTATGGCTACACCTTC.

The chain combines TRBV28 with TRBJ1-5, with a possible D match to TRBD1 (6 bases). The V end lost 4 bases, the J end lost 7 bases, and 11 bases lay between the germline ends. Germline V gene lookup returns CDR1 MDHEN and CDR2 SYDVKM. The CDR3 contains 13 residues. The CDR3 sequence is CASSWRGGQPQHF. The CDR3 DNA sequence: TGTGCCAGCAGTTGGAGGGGGGGACAGCCCCAGCATTTT.

This clonotype was observed a few times. The gene calls are TRBV7-2 and TRBJ2-7; TRBD1 aligns across 10 bases. Germline trimming cut 2 bases from V and 4 bases from J; bases unmatched to any gene: 5. The CDR3 has 15 residues. The germline V gene has CDR1 SGHTA and CDR2 FQGNSA. The CDR3 loop reads CASSLTLGQGYEQYV. The CDR3 DNA sequence: TGTGCCAGCAGCTTAACGCTGGGACAGGGGTACGAGCAGTACGTC.

This clonotype has a count of ten or more. V usage is TRBV5-1 and J usage is TRBJ2-1; maybe TRBD2 (6 bases). The CDR3 length is 16 residues. Germline V lookup: CDR1 SGHRS, CDR2 YFSETQ. V dropped 2 bases and J dropped 4 bases, with 16 bases sitting between them. The chain's CDR3 is CASSFDPSGGYNEQFF. CDR3 DNA sequence: TGCGCCAGCAGCTTCGACCCATCCGGGGGATACAATGAGCAGTTCTTC.

V gene TRBV28 combines with J gene TRBJ2-5, with TRBD1 matching 7 bases. Germline lookup yields CDR1 MDHEN and CDR2 SYDVKM. The junction had 11 bases not matched to a gene; V was cut back by 3 bases and J by 7 bases. The CDR3 covers 15 residues. Here the CDR3 reads CASSLGDRDYGTQYF. CDR3 nucleotide sequence: TGTGCCAGCAGTTTGGGTGACAGGGATTATGGGACCCAGTACTTC.

This clonotype was counted only a few times. The chain couples TRBV10-3 to TRBJ2-7; a possible D gene is TRBD1 (6 bases). V lost 5 bases and J lost 3, with 14 bases in between. CDR1 is ENHRY and CDR2 is SYGVKD in the germline V gene. The length of the CDR3 is 14 residues. The CDR3 coding sequence is TGTGCCATCAGTCCCCGACAGGAGAACTACGAGCAGTACTTC. Its translation: CAISPRQENYEQYF.

This clonotype turned up a few times. The rearrangement joins TRBV6-2 or TRBV6-3 to TRBJ2-1; 14 bases align to TRBD2. This CDR3 spans 21 amino acids. V lost 0 bases and J lost 10; bases outside the gene matches: 20. The germline CDR1 and CDR2 sequences are MNHEY and SVGEGT. CDR3 in DNA: TGTGCCAGCAGTTACTCACCCGGGACAGGCCCGGGACTAGCGGGAGTCCGAGAGCAGTTCTTC. It yields the protein CASSYSPGTGPGLAGVREQFF.

The V call is TRBV20-1, the J call TRBJ2-5; either TRBD1 or TRBD2 may fit D (5 bases each). The CDR3 runs 13 residues. V was clipped by 6 bases and J by 3 bases, with 14 bases between them. Germline V gives CDR1 DFQATT, CDR2 SNEGSKA (reference sequence). The CDR3 DNA reads TGCAGTGCCCCCGGGACGGATGAAGAGACCCAGTACTTC. This sequence encodes CSAPGTDEETQYF.

The CDR3 DNA sequence: TGCGCCAGCAGCTCCGAACAGTCAGCGGGGGCCCGAGGAATCGATGATACGCAGTATTTT. It codes for CASSSEQSAGARGIDDTQYF. V gene TRBV5-1 combines with J gene TRBJ2-3; 8 bases match TRBD2. The CDR3 is 20 amino acids. The V gene end was trimmed by 3 bases and the J gene end by 6 bases; junction bases not matched to a gene: 24. Germline assignment: CDR1 SGHRS and CDR2 YFSETQ. Using reference TRBV5-1 and TRBJ2-3 for the parts outside the CDR3, the full variable domain is KAGVTQTPRYLIKTRGQQVTLSCSPISGHRSVSWYQQTPGQGLQFLFEYFSETQRNKGNFPGRFSGRQFSNSRSEMNVSTLELGDSALYLCASSSEQSAGARGIDDTQYFGPGTRLTVL.

In its sample, this clonotype was seen a few times. The gene calls are TRBV5-1 and TRBJ2-7, with 10 bases aligning to TRBD2. Germline values: CDR1 SGHRS, CDR2 YFSETQ. V lost 0 bases to trimming and J lost 5 bases; unmatched junction nucleotides: 8. The CDR3 is 16 amino acids. DNA of the CDR3: TGCGCCAGCAGCTTGGAGGGGGCCGGGACTAGCGACGAGCAGTACTTC. This encodes CASSLEGAGTSDEQYF.

The chain uses TRBV3-1 and TRBJ2-5; D ambiguous. Looked up from germline, CDR1 is LGHDT and CDR2 is YNNKEL (reference sequence). V was trimmed by 1 base and J by 0 bases, leaving 21 bases between them. The CDR3 consists of 19 residues. CDR3 protein: CASSQGSHVKTWYQETQYF. The CDR3 nucleotides read TGTGCCAGCAGCCAAGGAAGCCACGTGAAGACATGGTACCAAGAGACCCAGTACTTC.

The chain couples TRBV20-1 to TRBJ2-7, with 10 bases fitting TRBD1. This CDR3 has 13 residues. With V trimmed by 5 bases and J by 6 bases, 7 bases remained unmatched. Per germline, CDR1 DFQATT and CDR2 SNEGSKA (reference sequence). CDR3 amino acids: CSASRDRGSEQYF. Written as DNA, the CDR3 is TGCAGTGCTTCCCGGGACAGGGGTTCCGAGCAGTACTTC.

The V call is TRBV2, the J call TRBJ1-2; D not resolved. Germline values: CDR1 SNHLY, CDR2 FYNNEI. The CDR3 contains 14 residues. Trimming pared 8 bases from V and 0 bases from J, leaving 13 bases between. CDR3 sequence: CASYEGTSNYGYTF. The CDR3 DNA sequence: TGTGCCAGCTATGAGGGCACCTCTAACTATGGCTACACCTTC.

The rearrangement joins TRBV20-1 to TRBJ2-7; possible D gene TRBD2, 5 bases. Germline V gene lookup returns CDR1 DFQATT and CDR2 SNEGSKA (reference sequence). The CDR3 has 12 amino acids. The V gene lost 3 bases and the J gene lost 3 bases, with 9 bases spanning the gap. CDR3 sequence: CSASREGYEQYF. The CDR3 DNA is TGCAGTGCTAGCCGGGAAGGCTACGAGCAGTACTTC.

The chain uses TRBV5-5 and TRBJ2-5; D remains unclear. This CDR3 comprises 15 residues. The germline gives CDR1 SGHKS, CDR2 YYEKEE (reference sequence). V lost 4 bases, J lost 3 bases, and 16 bases lay in between. CDR3 protein: CASSAGRNREETQYF. As DNA, the CDR3 is TGTGCCAGCAGCGCCGGACGAAACCGCGAAGAGACCCAGTACTTC.

The gene calls are TRBV10-3 and TRBJ2-7, with 11 positions matching TRBD1. The trim removed 11 bases at V and 4 bases at J, leaving 4 bases unmatched. The CDR3 consists of 12 residues. Germline CDR1 is ENHRY and CDR2 is SYGVKD. This CDR3 reads CAAGTGGYEQYF. The CDR3 DNA sequence: TGTGCCGCCGGGACAGGGGGTTACGAGCAGTACTTC.